This T cell receptor (beta chain) comes out of a study of blood T cells in healthy people across ages. Together with a sample-barcoded 5' primer, a J-beta primer mix was included in a second PCR lasting about 7 to 11 cycles. Each CDR3 protein is one row after TCRdb ran MiXCR on the 5' RACE reads. The table has under 700,000 distinct CDR3 sequences, around 24% seen once. These same data were also listed under a study on T cells of mothers and their children. This second study notes: Donation involved three healthy Caucasian mothers and the six children that they had.

The receptor was isolated from a boy between 10 and 17 years old in good health. Sequenced material: blood.

CDR3 in DNA: TGTGCCAGCAGCTTAGGGAACAGGGGGCACGACGAGCAGTACTTC. This codes for CASSLGNRGHDEQYF. The gene calls are TRBV7-9 and TRBJ2-7, with TRBD1 matching 9 bases. Germline CDR1 is SEHNR and CDR2 is FQNEAQ (reference sequence). Trimming took 1 base from V and 5 from J; bases not matched to a gene: 6. The length of the CDR3 is 15 residues. The variable domain in full, with the rest retrieved from reference TRBV7-9 and TRBJ2-7, is DTGVSQNPRHKITKRGQNVTFRCDPISEHNRLYWYRQTLGQGPEFLTYFQNEAQLEKSRLLSDRFSAERPKGSFSTLEIQRTEQGDSAMYLCASSLGNRGHDEQYFGPGTRLTVT.